The clone carrying this TCR beta chain was seen only a few times. Its specificity is unknown. The study reverse transcribed the entire isolated RNA, so it sequenced expressed TCRB transcripts. Profiling relied on immunoSEQ multiplex PCR, and the TCRdb table lists in-frame clones only, not all of them. The top ten clones hold 0.0095% to 0.012% of a sample with some 330,000 clones, 10% to 15% of them seen once. These data originate in a study of beta chain features in type 1 diabetes. Overall study results and limits: Type 1 diabetes patients had TCRB CDR3s that were shorter (moderately but significantly so) in all four CD4+ subsets.

The CDR3 has 15 amino acids. CDR1 SGHTA and CDR2 FQGNSA come from the germline V gene. Trimming removed 0 bases from V and 0 bases from J; junction bases left unmatched: 2. V gene TRBV7-2 combines with J gene TRBJ2-7, with TRBD2 identical over 7 bases. This receptor was identified in a woman between 18 and 30 years old with type 1 diabetes. The specimen sequenced was naive CD4+ T cells from blood. As DNA, the CDR3 is TGTGCCAGCAGCTTAGCCGGGGGGAGCTCCTACGAGCAGTACTTC. Its translation: CASSLAGGSSYEQYF.